Included here is one T cell receptor beta chain sequence, with context. Its cognate antigen is unknown. This CDR3 spans 13 amino acids. CDR1 and CDR2 from the germline V gene are SGDLS and YYNGEE. Trimming pared 4 bases from V and 2 bases from J, leaving 9 bases between. Terminally differentiated effector memory CD45RA+ cells were excluded from the naive CD8 cells, which were CD45RO-negative and positively selected for CCR7. Each donor was a Caucasian adult residing in Nashville, Tennessee. The method was immunoSEQ multiplex PCR; TCRdb's version includes in-frame clones alone and lacks a portion of them. Seen here are roughly 2.1 million clones, about 93% observed once, and the top ten hold around 1.7%. This entry is derived from a study of shared clonotypes between healthy human individuals. Findings and caveats of the study: Clonotypes that were shared across a few donors made up around 5.5% of naive CD4 clonotypes. Rarefaction indicated that sorted-subset sequencing remained incomplete although depth was large.

Material for sequencing was naive CD8+ T cells from PBMCs. The V and J genes are TRBV9 and TRBJ1-1; the D is unclear. This sequence was found in a man younger than 30 in good health. Some clones in this sample may be carry-over from other donors' samples. CDR3 bases: TGTGCCAGCAGCCTGGACGATAACACTGAAGCTTTCTTT. The encoded protein is CASSLDDNTEAFF.